The clone carrying this T cell receptor beta chain was counted only a few times. The data stem from a study of Graves' ophthalmopathy and Graves' hyperthyroidism. Turning to the study itself: Peripheral blood sampling preceded any treatment and occurred at initial diagnosis.

Germline values: CDR1 LNHDA, CDR2 SQIVND (reference sequence). CDR3 size: 14 residues. The V segment lost 3 bases and the J segment 1 base; nucleotides outside the gene matches: 2. Eligible hyperthyroidism cases comprised new diagnoses of under 2 months' duration in individuals aged 18 to 65. Other autoimmune diseases, uncontrolled infections, pregnancy or lactation ruled patients out of participation. Diagnosis used clinical symptoms, serum thyroxine, TRAb, thyroid ultrasound and orbital computed tomography. Amplification of the TCR beta CDR3 regions used RNA transcripts (as template). HTBI-primed first-round RT-PCR preceded second-round multiplex PCR. TCRdb re-derived calls from the multiplex PCR reads in MiXCR, one entry per CDR3 protein. The sample records roughly 400,000 distinct CDR3 sequences, about 15% being singletons.

The rearrangement joins TRBV19 to TRBJ2-5, with 7 nucleotides matching TRBD1. The sample consisted of peripheral blood. This sequence originates from an adult woman with stable Graves' hyperthyroidism. The CDR3 coding sequence is TGTGCCAGTAGTATCACAGGGGTCCAAGAGACCCAGTACTTC. This encodes CASSITGVQETQYF.